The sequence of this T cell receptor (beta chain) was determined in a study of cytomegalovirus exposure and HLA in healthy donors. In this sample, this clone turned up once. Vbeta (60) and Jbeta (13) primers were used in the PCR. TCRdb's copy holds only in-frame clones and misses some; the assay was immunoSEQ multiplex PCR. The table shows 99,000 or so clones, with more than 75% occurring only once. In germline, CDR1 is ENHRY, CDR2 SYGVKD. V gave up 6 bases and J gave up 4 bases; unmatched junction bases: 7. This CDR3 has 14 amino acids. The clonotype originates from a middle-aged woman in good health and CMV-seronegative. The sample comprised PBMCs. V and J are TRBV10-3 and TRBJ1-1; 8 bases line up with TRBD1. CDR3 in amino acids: CAIRGTGRGTEAFF. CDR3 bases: TGTGCCATCAGAGGGACAGGACGAGGCACTGAAGCTTTCTTT.